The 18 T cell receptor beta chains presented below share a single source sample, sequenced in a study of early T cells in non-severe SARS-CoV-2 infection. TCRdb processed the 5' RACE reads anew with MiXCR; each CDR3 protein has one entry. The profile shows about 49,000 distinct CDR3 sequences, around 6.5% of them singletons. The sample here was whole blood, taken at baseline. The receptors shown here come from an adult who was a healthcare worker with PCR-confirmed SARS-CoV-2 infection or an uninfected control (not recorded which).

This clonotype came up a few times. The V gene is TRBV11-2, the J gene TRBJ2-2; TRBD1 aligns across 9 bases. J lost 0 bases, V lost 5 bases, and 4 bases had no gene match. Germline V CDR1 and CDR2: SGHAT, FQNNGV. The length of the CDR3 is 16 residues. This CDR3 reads CASSTRTGANTGELFF. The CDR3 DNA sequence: TGTGCCAGCAGCACGAGGACAGGGGCGAACACCGGGGAGCTGTTTTTT.

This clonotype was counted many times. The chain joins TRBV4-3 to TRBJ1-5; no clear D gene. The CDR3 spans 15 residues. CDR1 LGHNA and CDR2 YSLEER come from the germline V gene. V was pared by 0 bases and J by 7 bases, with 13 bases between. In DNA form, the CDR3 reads TGCGCCAGCAGCCAAGATTTACTCTCGGAGCAGCCCCAGCATTTT. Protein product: CASSQDLLSEQPQHF.

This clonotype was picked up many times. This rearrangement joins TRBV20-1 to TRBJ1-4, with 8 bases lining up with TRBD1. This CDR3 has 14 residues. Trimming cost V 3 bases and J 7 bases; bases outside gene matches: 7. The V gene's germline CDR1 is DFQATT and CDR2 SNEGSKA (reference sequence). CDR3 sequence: CSASARTGSEKLFF. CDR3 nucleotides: TGCAGTGCTAGTGCACGGACAGGGAGTGAAAAACTGTTTTTT.

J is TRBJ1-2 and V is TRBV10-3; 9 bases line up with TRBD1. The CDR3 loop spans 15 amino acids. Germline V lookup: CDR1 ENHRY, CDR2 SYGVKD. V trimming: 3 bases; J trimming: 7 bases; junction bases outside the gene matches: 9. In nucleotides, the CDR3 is TGTGCCATCAGTGACCGGGACAGGGAAGTTAGTGGCTACACCTTC. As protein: CAISDRDREVSGYTF.

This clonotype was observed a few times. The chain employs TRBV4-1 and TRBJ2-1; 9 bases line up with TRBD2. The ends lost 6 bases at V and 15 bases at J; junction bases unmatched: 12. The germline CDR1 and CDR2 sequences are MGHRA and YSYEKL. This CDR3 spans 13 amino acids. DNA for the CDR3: TGCGCCAGCAGAGGTAGCGGGGGCCGGCCGTGGTTCTTC. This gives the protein CASRGSGGRPWFF.

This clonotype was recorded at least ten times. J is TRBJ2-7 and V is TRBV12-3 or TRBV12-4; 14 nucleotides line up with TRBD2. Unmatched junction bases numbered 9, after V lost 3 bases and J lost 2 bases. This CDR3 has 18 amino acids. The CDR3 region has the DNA TGTGCCAGCAGTTTTGGCGTAAGGACTAGCGGGGGGACCTACGAGCAGTACTTC. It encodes CASSFGVRTSGGTYEQYF.

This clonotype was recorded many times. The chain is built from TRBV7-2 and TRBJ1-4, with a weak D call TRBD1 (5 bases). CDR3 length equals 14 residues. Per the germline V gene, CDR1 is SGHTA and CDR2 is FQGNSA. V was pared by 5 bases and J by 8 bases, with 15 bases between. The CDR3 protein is CASSREFRDEKLFF. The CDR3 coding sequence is TGTGCCAGCAGCCGCGAATTCAGGGACGAAAAACTGTTTTTT.

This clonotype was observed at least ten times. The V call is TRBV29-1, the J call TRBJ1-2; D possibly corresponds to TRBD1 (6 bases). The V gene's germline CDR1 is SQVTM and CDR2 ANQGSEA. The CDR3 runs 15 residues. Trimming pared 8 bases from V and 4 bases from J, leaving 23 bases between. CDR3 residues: CSSTGALHSSYGYTF. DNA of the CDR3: TGCAGCTCTACGGGGGCCCTTCATTCATCCTATGGCTACACCTTC. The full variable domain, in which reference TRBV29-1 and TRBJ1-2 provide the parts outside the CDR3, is SAVISQKPSRDICQRGTSLTIQCQVDSQVTMMFWYRQQPGQSLTLIATANQGSEATYESGFVIDKFPISRPNLTFSTLTVSNMSPEDSSIYLCSSTGALHSSYGYTFGSGTRLTVV.

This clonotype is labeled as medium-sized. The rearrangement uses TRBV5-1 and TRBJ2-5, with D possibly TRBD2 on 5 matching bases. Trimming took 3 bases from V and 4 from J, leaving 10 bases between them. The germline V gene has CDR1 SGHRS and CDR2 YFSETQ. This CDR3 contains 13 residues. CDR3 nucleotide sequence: TGCGCCAGCAGCTGGTCCAGCGGAGAGACCCAGTACTTC. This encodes CASSWSSGETQYF.

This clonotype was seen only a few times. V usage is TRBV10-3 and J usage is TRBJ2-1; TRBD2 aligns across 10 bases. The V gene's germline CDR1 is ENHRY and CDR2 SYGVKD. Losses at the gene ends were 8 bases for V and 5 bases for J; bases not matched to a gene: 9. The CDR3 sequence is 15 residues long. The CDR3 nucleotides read TGTGCCATCGCCCGAGCGGGGGGGAAAAACAATGAGCAGTTCTTC. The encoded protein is CAIARAGGKNNEQFF.

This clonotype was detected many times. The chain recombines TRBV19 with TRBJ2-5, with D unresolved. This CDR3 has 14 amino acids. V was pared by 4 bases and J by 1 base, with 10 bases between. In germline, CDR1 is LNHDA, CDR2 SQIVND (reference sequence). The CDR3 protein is CASSNRPSQETQYF. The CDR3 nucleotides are TGTGCCAGTAGTAATAGACCCAGCCAAGAGACCCAGTACTTC. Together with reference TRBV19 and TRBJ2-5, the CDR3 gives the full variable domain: DGGITQSPKYLFRKEGQNVTLSCEQNLNHDAMYWYRQDPGQGLRLIYYSQIVNDFQKGDIAEGYSVSREKKESFPLTVTSAQKNPTAFYLCASSNRPSQETQYFGPGTRLLVL.

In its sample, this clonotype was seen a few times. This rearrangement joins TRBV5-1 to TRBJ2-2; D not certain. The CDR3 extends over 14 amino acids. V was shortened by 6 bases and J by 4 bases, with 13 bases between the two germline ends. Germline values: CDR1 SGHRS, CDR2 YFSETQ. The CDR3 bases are TGCGCCAGCAATCTTGCCGGTTCCACCGGGGAGCTGTTTTTT. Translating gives CASNLAGSTGELFF.

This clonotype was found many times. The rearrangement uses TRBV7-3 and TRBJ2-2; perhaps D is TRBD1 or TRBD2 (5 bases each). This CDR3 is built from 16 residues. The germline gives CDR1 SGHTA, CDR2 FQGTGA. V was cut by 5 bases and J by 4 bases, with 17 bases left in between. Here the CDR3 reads CASSPAVGAGTGELFF. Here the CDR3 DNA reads TGTGCCAGCAGCCCTGCTGTAGGGGCGGGCACCGGGGAGCTGTTTTTT.

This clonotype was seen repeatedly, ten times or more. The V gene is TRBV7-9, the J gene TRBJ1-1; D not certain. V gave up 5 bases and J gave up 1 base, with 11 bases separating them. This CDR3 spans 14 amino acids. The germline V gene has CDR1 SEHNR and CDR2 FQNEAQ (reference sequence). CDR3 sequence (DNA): TGTGCCAGCAGCCCTTCGAAAGCGAACACTGAAGCTTTCTTT. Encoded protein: CASSPSKANTEAFF.

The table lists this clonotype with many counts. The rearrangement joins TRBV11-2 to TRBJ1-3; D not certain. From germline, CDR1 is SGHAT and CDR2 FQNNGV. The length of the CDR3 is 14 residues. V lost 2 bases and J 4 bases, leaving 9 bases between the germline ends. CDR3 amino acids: CASSLTAGGNTIYF. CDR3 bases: TGTGCCAGCAGCTTAACGGCGGGCGGAAACACCATATATTTT.

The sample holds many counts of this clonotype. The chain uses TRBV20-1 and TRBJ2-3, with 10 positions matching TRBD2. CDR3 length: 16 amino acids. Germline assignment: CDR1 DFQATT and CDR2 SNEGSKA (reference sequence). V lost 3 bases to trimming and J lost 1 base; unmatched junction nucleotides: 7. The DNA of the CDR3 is TGCAGTGCTAGCAAAACCGGGACTAGCGGCACAGATACGCAGTATTTT. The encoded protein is CSASKTGTSGTDTQYF.

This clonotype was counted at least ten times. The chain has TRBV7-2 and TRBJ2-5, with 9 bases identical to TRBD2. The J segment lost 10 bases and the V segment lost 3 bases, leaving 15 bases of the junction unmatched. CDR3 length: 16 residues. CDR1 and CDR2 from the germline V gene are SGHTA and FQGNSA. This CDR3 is CASSLSSGAGGSDQYF. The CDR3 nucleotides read TGTGCCAGCAGCTTGTCTAGCGGGGCCGGGGGGAGCGACCAGTACTTC.

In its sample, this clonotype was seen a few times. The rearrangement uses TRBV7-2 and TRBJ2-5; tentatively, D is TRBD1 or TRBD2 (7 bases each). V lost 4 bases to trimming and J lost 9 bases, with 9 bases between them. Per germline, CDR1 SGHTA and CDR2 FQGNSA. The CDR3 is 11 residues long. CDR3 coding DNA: TGTGCCAGCAGCTCAGGGGGGGCCCAGTACTTC. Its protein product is CASSSGGAQYF.